This T cell receptor (beta chain) was captured in a study of blood T cells in healthy people across ages. Whole-study findings and limits: Roughly linear declines in TCR beta diversity per million T cells occurred with age. There were more naive CD4+ cells and higher diversity in long-lived donors than in aged donors.

A J-beta primer mix and a sample-barcoded 5' primer were used in a second PCR of about 7 to 11 cycles. Each TCR beta cDNA got a 12-nucleotide random molecular identifier. Using its own MiXCR run on the 5' RACE reads, TCRdb lists one record per CDR3 protein. The profile covers roughly 1.6 million distinct CDR3 sequences, with almost 35% appearing a single time and over 9% taken by the ten largest. Healthy Russian Caucasian donors spanned ages about 6 to 95 years. This clonotype occurred a few times. What it binds is unknown. Germline CDR1 reads SGHDT; CDR2 reads YYEEEE. V shed 4 bases and J shed 1 base, with 22 bases lying between them. The CDR3 sequence is 18 residues long.

The rearrangement joins TRBV5-6 to TRBJ2-3; a weak D match, TRBD2 (6 bases). The sample was blood. The sequence was collected from a woman in her twenties or thirties in good health. In nucleotides, the CDR3 is TGTGCCAGCAGCCCGGCGGGGTCCGGGGCTGGGGGCACAGATACGCAGTATTTT. Translating it yields CASSPAGSGAGGTDTQYF. Combining the CDR3 with reference TRBV5-6 and TRBJ2-3 gives the whole variable domain DAGVTQSPTHLIKTRGQQVTLRCSPKSGHDTVSWYQQALGQGPQFIFQYYEEEERQRGNFPDRFSGHQFPNYSSELNVNALLLGDSALYLCASSPAGSGAGGTDTQYFGPGTRLTVL.